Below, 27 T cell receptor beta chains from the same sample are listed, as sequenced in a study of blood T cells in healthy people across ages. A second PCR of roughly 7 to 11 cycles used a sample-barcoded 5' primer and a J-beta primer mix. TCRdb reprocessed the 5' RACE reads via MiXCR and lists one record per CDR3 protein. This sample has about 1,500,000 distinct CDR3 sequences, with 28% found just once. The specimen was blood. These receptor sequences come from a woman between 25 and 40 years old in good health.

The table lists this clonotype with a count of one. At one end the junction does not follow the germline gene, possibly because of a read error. The CDR3 DNA reads as TGTACCAGCGCTGTTTTTGGGACTAGCGGGAATGAGCAGTTCTTC. The encoded protein is CTSAVFGTSGNEQFF. V and J are TRBV6-5 and TRBJ2-1, with 12 bases that match TRBD2. The CDR3 runs to 15 residues. Per germline, CDR1 MNHEY and CDR2 SVGAGI.

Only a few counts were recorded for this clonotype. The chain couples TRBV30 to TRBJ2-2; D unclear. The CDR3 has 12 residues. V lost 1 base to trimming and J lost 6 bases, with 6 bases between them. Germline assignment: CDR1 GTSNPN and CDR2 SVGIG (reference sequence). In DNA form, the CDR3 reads TGTGCCTGGAGTGGCCCCGCCGGGGAGCTGTTTTTT. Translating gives CAWSGPAGELFF.

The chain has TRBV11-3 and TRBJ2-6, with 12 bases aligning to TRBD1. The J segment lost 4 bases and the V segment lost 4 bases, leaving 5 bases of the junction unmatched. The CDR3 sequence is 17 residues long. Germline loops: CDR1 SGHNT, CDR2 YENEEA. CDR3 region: CASSSGQGAPGANVLTF. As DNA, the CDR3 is TGTGCCAGCAGCTCGGGACAGGGGGCGCCCGGGGCCAACGTCCTGACTTTC.

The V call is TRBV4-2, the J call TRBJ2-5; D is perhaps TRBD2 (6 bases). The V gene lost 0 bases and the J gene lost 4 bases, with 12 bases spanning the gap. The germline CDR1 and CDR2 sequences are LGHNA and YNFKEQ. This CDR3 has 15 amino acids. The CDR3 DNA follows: TGTGCCAGCAGCCAAGAAGGAGGGGCGGGAGAGACCCAGTACTTC. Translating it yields CASSQEGGAGETQYF.

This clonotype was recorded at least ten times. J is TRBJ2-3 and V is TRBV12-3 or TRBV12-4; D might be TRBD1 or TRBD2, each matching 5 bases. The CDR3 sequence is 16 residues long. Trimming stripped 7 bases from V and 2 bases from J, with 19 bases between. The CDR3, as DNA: TGTGCCAGCACCACGGGGCCTCAACCCTACACAGATACGCAGTATTTT. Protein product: CASTTGPQPYTDTQYF.

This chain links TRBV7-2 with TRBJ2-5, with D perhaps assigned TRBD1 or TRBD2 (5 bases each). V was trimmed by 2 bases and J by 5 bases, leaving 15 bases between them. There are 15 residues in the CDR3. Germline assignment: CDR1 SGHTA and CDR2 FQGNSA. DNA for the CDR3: TGTGCCAGCAGCTTAACGGGGACCAGACGCGAGACCCAGTACTTC. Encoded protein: CASSLTGTRRETQYF.

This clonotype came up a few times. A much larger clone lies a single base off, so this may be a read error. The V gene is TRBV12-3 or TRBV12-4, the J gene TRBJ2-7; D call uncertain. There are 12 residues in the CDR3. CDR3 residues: CASSFGFYERYF. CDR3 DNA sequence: TGTGCCAGCAGCTTTGGCTTCTACGAGCGGTACTTC.

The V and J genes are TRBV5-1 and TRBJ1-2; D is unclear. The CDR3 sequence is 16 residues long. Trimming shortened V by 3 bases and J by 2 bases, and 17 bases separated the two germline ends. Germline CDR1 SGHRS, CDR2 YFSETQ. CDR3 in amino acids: CASSSAVGLANYGYTF. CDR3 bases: TGCGCCAGCAGCTCGGCAGTCGGACTGGCCAACTATGGCTACACCTTC.

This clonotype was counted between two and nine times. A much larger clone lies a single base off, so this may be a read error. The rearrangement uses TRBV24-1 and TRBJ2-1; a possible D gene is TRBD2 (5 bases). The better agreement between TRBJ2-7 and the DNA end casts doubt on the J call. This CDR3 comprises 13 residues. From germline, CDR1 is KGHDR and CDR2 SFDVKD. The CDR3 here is CATSDGLYNEQYF. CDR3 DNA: TGTGCCACCAGTGATGGACTGTACAATGAGCAGTACTTC.

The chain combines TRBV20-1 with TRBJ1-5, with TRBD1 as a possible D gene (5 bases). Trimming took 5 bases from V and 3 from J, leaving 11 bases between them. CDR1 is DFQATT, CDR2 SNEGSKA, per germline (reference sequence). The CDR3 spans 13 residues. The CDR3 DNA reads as TGCAGTGCTGGGGGGGATTTCAATCAGCCCCAGCATTTT. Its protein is CSAGGDFNQPQHF.

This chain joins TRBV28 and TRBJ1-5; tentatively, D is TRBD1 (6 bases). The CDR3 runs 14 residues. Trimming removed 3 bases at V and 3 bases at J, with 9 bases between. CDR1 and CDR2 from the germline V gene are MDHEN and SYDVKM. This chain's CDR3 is CASSFGGPNQPQHF. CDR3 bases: TGTGCCAGCAGTTTTGGGGGGCCCAATCAGCCCCAGCATTTT.

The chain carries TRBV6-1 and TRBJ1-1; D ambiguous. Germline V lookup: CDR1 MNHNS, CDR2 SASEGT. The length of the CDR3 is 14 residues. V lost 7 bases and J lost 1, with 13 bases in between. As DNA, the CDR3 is TGTGCCAGCAAGACGACGGGAGAGAACACTGAAGCTTTCTTT. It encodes CASKTTGENTEAFF.

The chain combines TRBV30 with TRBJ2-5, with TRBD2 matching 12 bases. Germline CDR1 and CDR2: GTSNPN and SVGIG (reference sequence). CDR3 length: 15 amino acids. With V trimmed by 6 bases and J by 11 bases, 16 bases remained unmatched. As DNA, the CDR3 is TGTGCCTGTGCTAGCGGGAGGGCAGCCTACAATGAGCAGTACTTC. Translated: CACASGRAAYNEQYF.

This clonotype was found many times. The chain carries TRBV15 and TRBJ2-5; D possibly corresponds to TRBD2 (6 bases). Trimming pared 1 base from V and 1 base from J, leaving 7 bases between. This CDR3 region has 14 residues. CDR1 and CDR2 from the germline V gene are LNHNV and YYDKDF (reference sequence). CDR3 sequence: CATSRAGVQETQYF. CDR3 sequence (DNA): TGTGCCACCAGCAGAGCGGGAGTCCAAGAGACCCAGTACTTC.

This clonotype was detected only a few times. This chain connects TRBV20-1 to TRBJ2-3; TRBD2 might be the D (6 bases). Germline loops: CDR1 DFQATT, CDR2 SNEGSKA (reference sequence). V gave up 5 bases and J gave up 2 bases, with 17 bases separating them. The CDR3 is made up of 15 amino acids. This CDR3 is CSAPLGTYYTDTQYF. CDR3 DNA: TGCAGTGCTCCCTTGGGGACTTACTACACAGATACGCAGTATTTT.

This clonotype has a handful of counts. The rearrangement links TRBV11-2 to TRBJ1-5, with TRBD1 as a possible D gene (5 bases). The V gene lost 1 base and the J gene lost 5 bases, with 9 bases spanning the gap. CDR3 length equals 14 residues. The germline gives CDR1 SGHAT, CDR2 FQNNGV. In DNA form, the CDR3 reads TGTGCCAGCAGCTTAGGGGTAGGGGATCAGCCCCAGCATTTT. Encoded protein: CASSLGVGDQPQHF.

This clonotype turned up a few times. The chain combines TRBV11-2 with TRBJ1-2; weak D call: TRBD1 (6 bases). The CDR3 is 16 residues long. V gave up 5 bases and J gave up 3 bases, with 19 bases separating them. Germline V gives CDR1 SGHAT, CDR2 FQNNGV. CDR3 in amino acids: CASSQLRGGADYGYTF. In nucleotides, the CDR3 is TGTGCCAGCAGCCAACTGAGGGGGGGCGCTGACTATGGCTACACCTTC.

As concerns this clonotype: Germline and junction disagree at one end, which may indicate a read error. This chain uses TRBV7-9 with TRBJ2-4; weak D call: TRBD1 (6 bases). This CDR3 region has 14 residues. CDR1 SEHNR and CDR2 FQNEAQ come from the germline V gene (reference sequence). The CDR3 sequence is CASSSDRAKTIQYF. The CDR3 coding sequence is TGTGCCAGCAGCTCGGACAGAGCCAAAACCATTCAGTACTTC.

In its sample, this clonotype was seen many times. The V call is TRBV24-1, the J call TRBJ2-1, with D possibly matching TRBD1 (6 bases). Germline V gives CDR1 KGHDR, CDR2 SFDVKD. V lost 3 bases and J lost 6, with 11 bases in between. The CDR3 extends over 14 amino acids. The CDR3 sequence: CATSDARGGNEQFF. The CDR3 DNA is TGTGCCACCAGTGATGCCAGGGGCGGCAATGAGCAGTTCTTC.

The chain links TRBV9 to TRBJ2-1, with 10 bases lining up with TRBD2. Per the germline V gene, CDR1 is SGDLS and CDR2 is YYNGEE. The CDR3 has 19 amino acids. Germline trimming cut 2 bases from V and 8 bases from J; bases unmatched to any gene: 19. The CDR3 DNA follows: TGTGCCAGCAGCGTTCCAGGGGCTTCCGGGACTAGCGTAGGGTATGAGCAGTTCTTC. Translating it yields CASSVPGASGTSVGYEQFF.

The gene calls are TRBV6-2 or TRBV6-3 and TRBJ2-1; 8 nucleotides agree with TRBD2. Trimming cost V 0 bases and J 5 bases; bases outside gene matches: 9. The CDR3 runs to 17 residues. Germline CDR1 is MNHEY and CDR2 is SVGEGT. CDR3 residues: CASSYSSGGAVDNEQFF. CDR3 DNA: TGTGCCAGCAGTTACTCGTCCGGGGGGGCGGTCGACAATGAGCAGTTCTTC.

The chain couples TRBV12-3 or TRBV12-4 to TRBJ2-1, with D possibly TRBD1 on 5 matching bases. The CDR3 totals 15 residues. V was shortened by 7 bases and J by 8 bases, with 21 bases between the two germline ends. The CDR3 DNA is TGTGCCAGCACCGAAGGACAACTCGTACGTGATGAGCAGTTCTTC. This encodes CASTEGQLVRDEQFF.

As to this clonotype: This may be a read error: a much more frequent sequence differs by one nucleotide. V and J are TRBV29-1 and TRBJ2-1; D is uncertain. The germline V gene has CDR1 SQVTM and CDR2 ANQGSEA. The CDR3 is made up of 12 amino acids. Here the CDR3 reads CSVALSENEPFF. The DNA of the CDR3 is TGCAGCGTTGCTCTGTCGGAGAATGAGCCGTTCTTC.

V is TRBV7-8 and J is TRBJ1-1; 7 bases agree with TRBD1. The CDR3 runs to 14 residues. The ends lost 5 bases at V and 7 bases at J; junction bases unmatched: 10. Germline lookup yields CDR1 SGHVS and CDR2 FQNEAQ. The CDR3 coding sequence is TGTGCCAGCAGCCCTCGCAGACAGGGCGGTGAAGCTTTCTTT. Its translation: CASSPRRQGGEAFF.

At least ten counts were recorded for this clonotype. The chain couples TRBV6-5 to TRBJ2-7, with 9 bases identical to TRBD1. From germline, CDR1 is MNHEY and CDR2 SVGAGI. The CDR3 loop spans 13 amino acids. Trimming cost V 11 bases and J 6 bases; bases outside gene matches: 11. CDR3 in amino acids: CAATRDRAAEQYF. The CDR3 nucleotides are TGTGCCGCCACCCGGGACAGGGCGGCCGAGCAGTACTTC.

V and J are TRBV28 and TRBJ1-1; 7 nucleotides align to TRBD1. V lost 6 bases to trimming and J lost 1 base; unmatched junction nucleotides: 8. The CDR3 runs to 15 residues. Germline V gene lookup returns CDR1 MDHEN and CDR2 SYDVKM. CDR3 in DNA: TGTGCCAGCAGCCCTCCAGGGGGGCGGAACACTGAAGCTTTCTTT. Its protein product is CASSPPGGRNTEAFF.

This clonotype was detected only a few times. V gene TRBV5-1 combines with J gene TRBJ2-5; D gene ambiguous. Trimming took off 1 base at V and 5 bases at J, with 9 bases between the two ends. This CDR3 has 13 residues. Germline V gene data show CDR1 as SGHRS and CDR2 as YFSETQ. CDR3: CASSLIVYETQYF. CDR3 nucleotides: TGCGCCAGCAGCTTGATAGTGTACGAGACCCAGTACTTC.